The present T cell receptor beta chain was sequenced within a study of cytomegalovirus exposure and HLA in healthy donors. General observations from the study: Relative to the approximately 630-donor mean, N-insertions were reportedly fewer in an Asian-associated ancestry cluster in a later analysis.

The germline V gene has CDR1 SQVTM and CDR2 ANQGSEA. The CDR3 has 15 residues. The trim removed 8 bases at V and 4 bases at J, leaving 12 bases unmatched. This clone appeared a few times. Its antigen is currently unknown. PCR used 60 Vbeta primers and 13 Jbeta primers. Sequencing used immunoSEQ multiplex PCR; TCRdb keeps in-frame clones, though not all of them. In the table there are 90,000 to 120,000 clones, around two thirds of which are singletons. Sequencing was done on a sample of PBMCs. The origin of this receptor is a man aged 25 to 45 in good health and CMV-seropositive. The chain carries TRBV29-1 and TRBJ2-3, with 10 bases lining up with TRBD1. CDR3 residues: CSTRQGAMTADTQYF. CDR3 bases: TGCAGCACAAGACAGGGGGCGATGACGGCAGATACGCAGTATTTT.